This TCR beta chain is drawn from a study of long-term antiretroviral therapy in people with HIV. V shed 1 base and J shed 2 bases, with 7 bases lying between them. Looked up from germline, CDR1 is SGHDT and CDR2 is YYEEEE. The CDR3 extends over 14 amino acids. This clone occurred once. Its target is unknown. Whole-study results and caveats: Controls exceeded HIV repertoires in CDR3 length range.

It was version v3.0 of the immunoSEQ assay that was run at survey level. The table came from immunoSEQ multiplex PCR; TCRdb's copy has only in-frame clones and leaves some out. The repertoire holds more than 20,000 clones, with 85% to 90% as singletons. The sample here was unsorted PBMCs, taken 1.9 years after starting antiretroviral therapy. The chain links TRBV5-6 to TRBJ1-3, with D perhaps TRBD1 (5 bases). The origin of this receptor is a woman in her 30s with HIV. The DNA of the CDR3 is TGTGCCAGCAGCTTGTGGGGACCTGGAAACACCATATATTTT. Translating it yields CASSLWGPGNTIYF. Together with reference TRBV5-6 and TRBJ1-3, the CDR3 gives the full variable domain: DAGVTQSPTHLIKTRGQQVTLRCSPKSGHDTVSWYQQALGQGPQFIFQYYEEEERQRGNFPDRFSGHQFPNYSSELNVNALLLGDSALYLCASSLWGPGNTIYFGEGSWLTVV.